The 10 T cell receptor beta chains presented below share a single source sample, sequenced in a study of cytomegalovirus exposure and HLA in healthy donors. This PCR relied on a set of 60 Vbeta primers and 13 Jbeta primers. Only in-frame clones appear in the TCRdb table, and some are missing; sequencing was by immunoSEQ multiplex PCR. The sample lists about 98,000 clones; more than 60% were seen once. Sequencing was done on a sample of PBMCs. These receptors came from a human donor in good health.

The chain joins TRBV10-2 to TRBJ2-2; 9 nucleotides line up with TRBD2. The V and J ends lost 6 bases and 5 bases, in that order; junction bases with no gene match: 10. The CDR3 is 16 residues long. Germline values: CDR1 WSHSY, CDR2 SAAADI. The CDR3 reads CASSRSGGRSTGELFF. The CDR3 bases are TGCGCCAGCAGCCGTAGCGGGGGACGGTCGACCGGGGAGCTGTTTTTT.

The CDR3: CASSLPKDRGLTDTQYF. Written as DNA, the CDR3 is TGCGCCAGCAGCTTACCCAAGGACAGGGGTTTAACAGATACGCAGTATTTT. This chain joins TRBV5-1 and TRBJ2-3; TRBD1 agrees at 9 bases. From germline, CDR1 is SGHRS and CDR2 YFSETQ. The V segment lost 2 bases and the J segment 3 bases; nucleotides outside the gene matches: 10. This CDR3 is 17 amino acids long. Supplemented by reference TRBV5-1 and TRBJ2-3, the full variable domain reads KAGVTQTPRYLIKTRGQQVTLSCSPISGHRSVSWYQQTPGQGLQFLFEYFSETQRNKGNFPGRFSGRQFSNSRSEMNVSTLELGDSALYLCASSLPKDRGLTDTQYFGPGTRLTVL.

V and J are TRBV6-1 and TRBJ2-3; perhaps TRBD1 as D (6 bases). V was pared by 1 base and J by 8 bases, with 13 bases between. Germline loops: CDR1 MNHNS, CDR2 SASEGT. The CDR3 extends over 14 amino acids. CDR3 sequence: CASSEDRVKTTQYF. As DNA, the CDR3 is TGTGCCAGCAGTGAAGACAGGGTGAAAACTACGCAGTATTTT.

This clone has just one count. This rearrangement joins TRBV30 to TRBJ1-5, with TRBD1 identical over 7 bases. In germline, CDR1 is GTSNPN, CDR2 SVGIG (reference sequence). The CDR3 extends over 15 amino acids. V shed 3 bases and J 4 bases; nucleotides not matched to a gene: 9. The DNA for the CDR3 is TGTGCCTGGAGAAACTGGACAGGAAAGAATCAGCCCCAGCATTTT. This translates into CAWRNWTGKNQPQHF.

V is TRBV7-8 and J is TRBJ1-2; 8 nucleotides line up with TRBD1. Trimming took 4 bases from V and 12 from J; bases not matched to a gene: 7. The CDR3 length is 12 residues. Germline CDR1 is SGHVS and CDR2 is FQNEAQ. CDR3 nucleotide sequence: TGTGCCAGCAGCTCAGGACAGGGCGTCGACACCTTC. The encoded protein is CASSSGQGVDTF.

This rearrangement joins TRBV4-3 to TRBJ2-5; 9 nucleotides line up with TRBD1. V gave up 0 bases and J gave up 11 bases; unmatched junction bases: 13. This CDR3 spans 16 amino acids. The germline gives CDR1 LGHNA, CDR2 YSLEER. As DNA, the CDR3 is TGCGCCAGCAGCCAAGATCAAGGACAGGGGTTTTGGGAGCAGTACTTC. As protein: CASSQDQGQGFWEQYF.

J is TRBJ2-5 and V is TRBV5-1, with 10 bases lining up with TRBD2. Germline V gene data show CDR1 as SGHRS and CDR2 as YFSETQ. V gave up 2 bases and J gave up 2 bases; unmatched junction bases: 3. The CDR3 runs 15 residues. The CDR3 bases are TGCGCCAGCAGCTTAAGGGGACTAGCGCAAGAGACCCAGTACTTC. It codes for CASSLRGLAQETQYF.

This clone has just a few counts. The chain combines TRBV5-4 with TRBJ2-3, with a weak D call TRBD2 (5 bases). Between the trimmed V and J ends, which lost 4 bases and 6 bases, there was a span of 18 bases. This CDR3 is built from 15 residues. Germline lookup yields CDR1 SGHNT and CDR2 YYREEE (reference sequence). The CDR3 nucleotides read TGTGCCAGCAGCCCCGGGCCTAGGACTTCGGATACGCAGTATTTT. It yields the protein CASSPGPRTSDTQYF. The full variable domain, in which reference TRBV5-4 and TRBJ2-3 provide the parts outside the CDR3, is ETGVTQSPTHLIKTRGQQVTLRCSSQSGHNTVSWYQQALGQGPQFIFQYYREEENGRGNFPPRFSGLQFPNYSSELNVNALELDDSALYLCASSPGPRTSDTQYFGPGTRLTVL.

This clone was seen only once. The V gene is TRBV27, the J gene TRBJ1-1, with 8 bases fitting TRBD1. V was pared by 6 bases and J by 4 bases, with 7 bases of the junction left unmatched. The CDR3 spans 14 residues. The germline V gene has CDR1 MNHEY and CDR2 SMNVEV (reference sequence). CDR3 DNA: TGTGCCAGCAGACCTCAGGGGGCTGCCACTGAAGCTTTCTTT. Encoded protein: CASRPQGAATEAFF.

The chain is built from TRBV14 and TRBJ1-2; D gene unclear. The V gene lost 5 bases and the J gene lost 8 bases, with 18 bases spanning the gap. CDR3 length: 14 amino acids. Germline V CDR1 and CDR2: SGHDN, FVKESK. The CDR3 sequence is CASSYRTGREGYTF. The CDR3 DNA is TGTGCCAGCAGCTATCGGACGGGCCGGGAAGGCTACACCTTC.